This T cell receptor beta chain was identified in a study of shared clonotypes between healthy human individuals. On the study more broadly: Donors had three CD4 naive, three CD4 memory, two CD8 naive and one CD8 memory plate apiece. Study-wide results and caveats: Across several donors, naive CD4 shared around 5.3%, naive CD8 under 4%, memory CD4 roughly 2.1%, memory CD8 over 0.3%.

The V segment lost 1 base and the J segment 3 bases; nucleotides outside the gene matches: 4. CDR3 size: 16 residues. Per germline, CDR1 SGHAT and CDR2 FQNNGV. Memory CD4+ cells were the fraction left after CD45RA+ naive selection. Notes on this clone: Its antigen is undetermined.

TCRdb keeps only in-frame clones here, not all; method: immunoSEQ multiplex PCR. The table shows approximately 1.5 million clones, with 98% occurring only once. Sequencing was carried out using naive CD4+ T cells sorted from blood. Documented subset: CD45RA+ positively selected. The J gene is TRBJ2-3, the V gene TRBV11-2; 10 bases line up with TRBD2. This sequence was found in a man aged 25 to 40 in good health. The CDR3 nucleotides read TGTGCCAGCAGCTTAGGCTTACTAGCGGGGACAGATACGCAGTATTTT. It translates to CASSLGLLAGTDTQYF.